These 25 T cell receptor beta chains share one sample of origin, sequenced in a study of cytomegalovirus exposure and HLA in healthy donors. Both 60 Vbeta primers and 13 Jbeta primers went into the PCR. The protocol was immunoSEQ multiplex PCR, while the TCRdb copy is restricted to in-frame clones and leaves out a portion. In the table there are tens of thousands of clones, roughly two thirds of which are singletons. Input material: PBMCs. These receptor sequences come from a woman between 50 and 59 years old in good health and CMV-seropositive.

This clone was seen once. V and J are TRBV6-1 and TRBJ2-7; the match to TRBD2 covers 9 bases. This CDR3 contains 13 residues. V trimming: 3 bases; J trimming: 6 bases; junction bases outside the gene matches: 3. Germline lookup yields CDR1 MNHNS and CDR2 SASEGT. Here the CDR3 reads CASSDGTSSEQYF. The CDR3 DNA reads TGTGCCAGCAGTGACGGGACTAGCAGCGAGCAGTACTTC.

This clone has just a few counts. The gene calls are TRBV5-5 and TRBJ2-5; TRBD2 agrees at 9 bases. Trimming at V came to 2 bases and at J to 2 bases, leaving 1 base not matched to a gene. The CDR3 is 14 amino acids. CDR1 and CDR2 (germline): SGHKS, YYEKEE (reference sequence). CDR3 region: CASSLAGGQETQYF. For the CDR3, the DNA is TGTGCCAGCAGCTTAGCGGGGGGACAAGAGACCCAGTACTTC.

This CDR3 is CASSVGTDRGIEQYF. DNA of the CDR3: TGTGCCAGCAGCGTAGGAACGGACAGGGGAATCGAGCAGTACTTC. This chain joins TRBV9 and TRBJ2-7; 9 bases fit TRBD1. The CDR3 length is 15 residues. Germline V CDR1 and CDR2: SGDLS, YYNGEE. Trimming cost V 0 bases and J 6 bases; bases outside gene matches: 7.

V gene TRBV11-2 combines with J gene TRBJ2-5, with 7 bases that match TRBD2. V lost 1 base and J lost 5; bases outside the gene matches: 7. Germline CDR1 and CDR2: SGHAT and FQNNGV. The CDR3 runs 15 residues. The CDR3 DNA reads as TGTGCCAGCAGCTTAGCCTGGGGGGGGATGGAGACCCAGTACTTC. The encoded protein is CASSLAWGGMETQYF.

The chain links TRBV9 to TRBJ1-3, with D possibly TRBD1 on 6 matching bases. Germline V lookup: CDR1 SGDLS, CDR2 YYNGEE. The CDR3 runs 16 residues. Trimming pared 0 bases from V and 0 bases from J, leaving 10 bases between. CDR3 nucleotide sequence: TGTGCCAGCAGCGTAGAGGGAGGGGGCTCTGGAAACACCATATATTTT. Its translation: CASSVEGGGSGNTIYF. The whole variable domain, filled in from reference TRBV9 and TRBJ1-3, reads DSGVTQTPKHLITATGQRVTLRCSPRSGDLSVYWYQQSLDQGLQFLIQYYNGEERAKGNILERFSAQQFPDLHSELNLSSLELGDSALYFCASSVEGGGSGNTIYFGEGSWLTVV.

The genes are TRBV5-5 and TRBJ1-3; D ambiguous. Trimming took off 1 base at V and 1 base at J, with 3 bases between the two ends. Germline CDR1 is SGHKS and CDR2 is YYEKEE (reference sequence). The CDR3 has 13 amino acids. The CDR3 reads CASSLSSGNTIYF. As DNA, the CDR3 is TGTGCCAGCAGCTTGTCTTCTGGAAACACCATATATTTT.

The rearrangement joins TRBV7-9 to TRBJ1-1, with 9 bases identical to TRBD1. V was pared by 4 bases and J by 3 bases, with 6 bases of the junction left unmatched. Germline values: CDR1 SEHNR, CDR2 FQNEAQ (reference sequence). This CDR3 comprises 15 residues. CDR3 residues: CASSWHRGPDTEAFF. CDR3 sequence (DNA): TGTGCCAGCAGCTGGCACAGGGGGCCTGACACTGAAGCTTTCTTT.

For the CDR3, the DNA is TGTGCCAGCAGCTACAGGGAGTATAATTCACCCCTCCACTTT. Encoded protein: CASSYREYNSPLHF. The V gene is TRBV11-1, the J gene TRBJ1-6, with a weak D call TRBD1 (6 bases). The CDR3 contains 14 residues. V dropped 4 bases and J dropped 4 bases, with 8 bases sitting between them. Germline CDR1 and CDR2: SGHAT and FQDESV (reference sequence).

The CDR3 DNA is TGTGCCATCGCTACGGAGGGCGAGAACATTCAGTACTTC. As protein: CAIATEGENIQYF. The rearrangement links TRBV27 to TRBJ2-4; D may be TRBD2 (6 bases). The CDR3 has 13 amino acids. From germline, CDR1 is MNHEY and CDR2 SMNVEV (reference sequence). Trimming stripped 10 bases from V and 7 bases from J, with 17 bases between.

The chain employs TRBV6-5 and TRBJ1-1, with D unclear. Germline loops: CDR1 MNHEY, CDR2 SVGAGI. Trimming stripped 3 bases from V and 4 bases from J, with 18 bases between. The length of the CDR3 is 16 residues. The CDR3 is CASSYGTGSIITEAFF. In DNA, the CDR3 is TGTGCCAGCAGTTATGGAACGGGGTCTATCATCACTGAAGCTTTCTTT.

This clone has a handful of counts. This chain joins TRBV6-5 and TRBJ1-1; 7 bases map to TRBD1. Germline assignment: CDR1 MNHEY and CDR2 SVGAGI. V was pared by 5 bases and J by 1 base, with 7 bases of the junction left unmatched. The CDR3 is 15 residues long. This chain's CDR3 is CASSAGQVPNTEAFF. The CDR3 DNA reads as TGTGCCAGCAGTGCCGGACAGGTTCCGAACACTGAAGCTTTCTTT.

The rearrangement uses TRBV6-6 and TRBJ1-1; D is possibly TRBD1 (5 bases). The V and J ends lost 10 bases and 0 bases respectively, with 18 bases between them. Germline V gene lookup returns CDR1 MNHNY and CDR2 SVGAGI (reference sequence). This CDR3 region has 15 residues. The CDR3 loop is CAILQDFLLNTEAFF. The CDR3 DNA follows: TGTGCCATTTTACAGGATTTCTTATTGAACACTGAAGCTTTCTTT.

The V call is TRBV6-6, the J call TRBJ1-5; D not resolved. This CDR3 is 15 amino acids long. Germline loops: CDR1 MNHNY, CDR2 SVGAGI (reference sequence). V lost 2 bases, J lost 4 bases, and 12 bases lay in between. CDR3 DNA: TGTGCCAGCAGTTACCCCCAAGCCGCAAATCAGCCCCAGCATTTT. Protein sequence: CASSYPQAANQPQHF.

This clone was picked up a small number of times. This sequence joins TRBV7-6 and TRBJ2-1; 15 nucleotides match TRBD2. The CDR3 length is 20 residues. The germline gives CDR1 SGHVS, CDR2 FNYEAQ. Trimming removed 5 bases from V and 0 bases from J; junction bases left unmatched: 11. The CDR3 reads CASSLEPGTSGRSSYNEQFF. CDR3 DNA: TGTGCCAGCAGCCTAGAGCCGGGGACTAGCGGGAGGAGCTCCTACAATGAGCAGTTCTTC.

The chain combines TRBV5-4 with TRBJ2-7; 11 bases align to TRBD2. This CDR3 comprises 16 residues. Germline trimming cut 4 bases from V and 3 bases from J; bases unmatched to any gene: 9. Germline-derived CDR1 and CDR2 are SGHNT and YYREEE (reference sequence). The DNA of the CDR3 is TGTGCCAGCAGCGTCCCCGGGACTAGCGGCCTCTACGAGCAGTACTTC. It specifies CASSVPGTSGLYEQYF.

This clone has only one observation. The gene calls are TRBV9 and TRBJ2-3; TRBD1 aligns across 7 bases. CDR1 is SGDLS and CDR2 is YYNGEE in the germline V gene. V shed 7 bases, J shed 0 bases, and the junction held 14 bases outside the gene matches. This CDR3 has 17 residues. The DNA of the CDR3 is TGTGCCAGCGGCCGGGACAGTAGACCCACTAGCACAGATACGCAGTATTTT. It yields the protein CASGRDSRPTSTDTQYF.

The chain employs TRBV9 and TRBJ2-3; 7 bases match TRBD2. V gave up 0 bases and J gave up 2 bases; unmatched junction bases: 3. CDR1 and CDR2 from the germline V gene are SGDLS and YYNGEE. The CDR3 covers 15 residues. The CDR3 region is CASSVEAGVTDTQYF. The CDR3 nucleotides are TGTGCCAGCAGCGTAGAGGCGGGGGTCACAGATACGCAGTATTTT.

This clone was observed a few times. The chain links TRBV5-1 to TRBJ1-1, with TRBD1 matching over 8 bases. V lost 3 bases and J lost 6; bases outside the gene matches: 7. The CDR3 is made up of 14 amino acids. Germline V gene sequence: CDR1 SGHRS, CDR2 YFSETQ. The CDR3 region is CASSSWTGKSEAFF. In nucleotides, the CDR3 is TGCGCCAGCAGCTCCTGGACAGGGAAGTCTGAAGCTTTCTTT.

This clone was seen a few times. This chain links TRBV5-1 with TRBJ2-1, with D uncertain. Germline-derived CDR1 and CDR2 are SGHRS and YFSETQ. The CDR3 spans 12 residues. The V and J ends lost 4 bases and 8 bases respectively, with 10 bases between them. The CDR3 nucleotides are TGCGCCAGCAGCCTATCGTGGTATGAGCAGTTCTTC. Encoded protein: CASSLSWYEQFF. Filled out from reference TRBV5-1 and TRBJ2-1, the complete variable domain reads KAGVTQTPRYLIKTRGQQVTLSCSPISGHRSVSWYQQTPGQGLQFLFEYFSETQRNKGNFPGRFSGRQFSNSRSEMNVSTLELGDSALYLCASSLSWYEQFFGPGTRLTVL.

This clone was observed a few times. The J gene is TRBJ2-7, the V gene TRBV6-1; D not certain. In germline, CDR1 is MNHNS, CDR2 SASEGT. Trimming removed 5 bases at V and 6 bases at J, with 14 bases between. The CDR3 contains 13 residues. CDR3 in amino acids: CASSRGEVGEQYF. The CDR3 DNA follows: TGTGCCAGCAGTCGAGGCGAGGTCGGCGAGCAGTACTTC.

V gene TRBV11-2 combines with J gene TRBJ2-7; TRBD1 matches 10 bases. The CDR3 has 14 amino acids. In germline, CDR1 is SGHAT, CDR2 FQNNGV. V trimming: 1 base; J trimming: 5 bases; junction bases outside the gene matches: 2. The CDR3 spells CASSLGGTGDEQYF. Written as DNA, the CDR3 is TGTGCCAGCAGCTTAGGAGGGACAGGGGACGAGCAGTACTTC.

V is TRBV2 and J is TRBJ1-5; D remains unclear. Germline CDR1 and CDR2: SNHLY and FYNNEI. V shed 3 bases and J shed 4 bases, with 10 bases lying between them. CDR3 size: 14 residues. CDR3 nucleotide sequence: TGTGCCAGCAGTGAGTGGACTGGAAATCAGCCCCAGCATTTT. It yields the protein CASSEWTGNQPQHF. The complete variable domain, with remaining parts taken from reference TRBV2 and TRBJ1-5, reads EPEVTQTPSHQVTQMGQEVILRCVPISNHLYFYWYRQILGQKVEFLVSFYNNEISEKSEIFDDQFSVERPDGSNFTLKIRSTKLEDSAMYFCASSEWTGNQPQHFGDGTRLSIL.

The chain employs TRBV7-5 and TRBJ2-3; the table's D gene call, TRBD2, was not cross checked with the DNA. TRBV7-5 is flagged as a pseudogene. This CDR3 spans 15 amino acids. The CDR3 is CARSHSGGAEDTQYF. DNA of the CDR3: TGTGCCAGAAGTCACAGCGGGGGGGCCGAGGATACGCAGTATTTT.

The V and J genes are TRBV5-4 and TRBJ2-5; 10 bases fit TRBD1. Per germline, CDR1 SGHNT and CDR2 YYREEE (reference sequence). V was pared by 4 bases and J by 5 bases, with 8 bases of the junction left unmatched. This CDR3 region has 15 residues. Here the CDR3 DNA reads TGTGCCAGCAGCAGCCAGACAGGGGGCATGGAGACCCAGTACTTC. This sequence encodes CASSSQTGGMETQYF.

The chain couples TRBV19 to TRBJ2-1; 9 nucleotides line up with TRBD1. CDR3 length: 14 residues. J gave up 7 bases and V 4 bases, and 5 bases lay outside the gene matches. Germline V gene data show CDR1 as LNHDA and CDR2 as SQIVND (reference sequence). CDR3 protein: CASSRTGVFNEQFF. DNA of the CDR3: TGTGCCAGTAGTAGGACAGGGGTTTTTAATGAGCAGTTCTTC.